These 11 T cell receptor beta chains share one sample of origin, sequenced in a study of T-cell memory formation after mild COVID-19. TCRdb called the 5' RACE reads again in MiXCR, with one record for every CDR3 protein. Among roughly 610,000 distinct CDR3 sequences listed, 17% were seen once. Sequencing was done on a sample of PBMCs or a T cell subset sorted from them (not recorded which). The receptors were gathered from an adult woman who had mild COVID-19 (a few samples of this study predate the infection). Cell type and time point are not known.

The rearrangement uses TRBV28 and TRBJ1-1, with D unresolved. Germline V gene sequence: CDR1 MDHEN, CDR2 SYDVKM. There are 15 residues in the CDR3. Trimming removed 5 bases at V and 4 bases at J, with 17 bases between. CDR3: CASSPGEAAGTEAFF. CDR3 DNA sequence: TGTGCCAGCAGTCCCGGCGAGGCCGCGGGCACTGAAGCTTTCTTT. The complete variable domain, with remaining parts taken from reference TRBV28 and TRBJ1-1, reads DVKVTQSSRYLVKRTGEKVFLECVQDMDHENMFWYRQDPGLGLRLIYFSYDVKMKEKGDIPEGYSVSREKKERFSLILESASTNQTSMYLCASSPGEAAGTEAFFGQGTRLTVV.

This clonotype showed up just once. The V gene is TRBV6-6, the J gene TRBJ2-3; D is unclear. CDR1 is MNHNY, CDR2 SVGAGI, per germline (reference sequence). Trimming took off 7 bases at V and 6 bases at J, with 11 bases between the two ends. This CDR3 has 12 residues. DNA of the CDR3: TGTGCCAGCATCGGCAACGCGGATACGCAGTATTTT. It is translated as CASIGNADTQYF.

Only a few counts were recorded for this clonotype. This rearrangement joins TRBV7-2 to TRBJ2-3; D is undetermined. Germline loops: CDR1 SGHTA, CDR2 FQGNSA. The CDR3 extends over 15 amino acids. The V and J ends lost 4 bases and 0 bases respectively, with 11 bases between them. The CDR3 DNA sequence: TGTGCCAGCAGCTCCCTCTCCGTTAGCACAGATACGCAGTATTTT. As protein: CASSSLSVSTDTQYF.

V is TRBV5-5 and J is TRBJ1-3, with TRBD1 matching 9 bases. The CDR3 length is 15 residues. V shed 4 bases and J 2 bases; nucleotides not matched to a gene: 4. CDR1 SGHKS and CDR2 YYEKEE come from the germline V gene (reference sequence). The CDR3 DNA sequence: TGTGCCAGCAGCGCAGGGACAGGGCCTGGAAACACCATATATTTT. Its protein product is CASSAGTGPGNTIYF.

The genes are TRBV5-1 and TRBJ2-5; the D gene is possibly TRBD2 (6 bases). CDR3 size: 14 residues. CDR1 is SGHRS, CDR2 YFSETQ, per germline. Trimming took off 6 bases at V and 1 base at J, with 13 bases between the two ends. The CDR3: CASTGGALQETQYF. The CDR3, as DNA: TGCGCCAGCACTGGCGGGGCCCTCCAAGAGACCCAGTACTTC.

This clonotype showed up just a few times. J is TRBJ2-3 and V is TRBV5-6, with D hard to call. Per germline, CDR1 SGHDT and CDR2 YYEEEE. Trimming cost V 3 bases and J 3 bases, with 11 bases left between them. CDR3 size: 14 residues. The CDR3 protein is CASSSASGTDTQYF. The CDR3 nucleotides are TGTGCCAGCAGCTCGGCCAGTGGTACAGATACGCAGTATTTT.

This clonotype was counted only a few times. This chain joins TRBV7-3 and TRBJ2-3; D uncertain. V shed 2 bases and J shed 5 bases, with 11 bases lying between them. The CDR3 length is 14 residues. CDR1 SGHTA and CDR2 FQGTGA come from the germline V gene. The CDR3 DNA reads TGTGCCAGCAGCTTAGGTGTCAGGAAAGATACGCAGTATTTT. This codes for CASSLGVRKDTQYF. Using reference TRBV7-3 and TRBJ2-3 for the parts outside the CDR3, the full variable domain is GAGVSQTPSNKVTEKGKYVELRCDPISGHTALYWYRQSLGQGPEFLIYFQGTGAADDSGLPNDRFFAVRPEGSVSTLKIQRTERGDSAVYLCASSLGVRKDTQYFGPGTRLTVL.

V gene TRBV4-3 combines with J gene TRBJ2-1, with D tentatively TRBD2 (5 bases). The V gene's germline CDR1 is LGHNA and CDR2 YSLEER. Between the trimmed V and J ends, which lost 4 bases and 6 bases, there was a span of 13 bases. The CDR3 loop spans 14 amino acids. This CDR3 is CASSRSGPLNEQFF. The CDR3 coding sequence is TGCGCCAGCAGCCGGAGCGGACCCCTCAATGAGCAGTTCTTC.

The chain is built from TRBV5-1 and TRBJ2-3, with a tentative D call TRBD1 (6 bases). The CDR3 loop spans 14 amino acids. The germline gives CDR1 SGHRS, CDR2 YFSETQ. V shed 0 bases and J shed 6 bases, with 11 bases lying between them. The CDR3: CASSLDRVDDTQYF. CDR3 nucleotides: TGCGCCAGCAGCTTGGACAGGGTGGACGATACGCAGTATTTT.

The rearrangement joins TRBV9 to TRBJ1-1; 7 positions match TRBD1. Germline CDR1 is SGDLS and CDR2 is YYNGEE. This CDR3 has 14 amino acids. V lost 0 bases and J lost 13; bases outside the gene matches: 12. The CDR3 loop is CASSVDDRGLVDFF. The CDR3 nucleotides are TGTGCCAGCAGCGTAGATGATAGGGGGCTTGTGGATTTCTTT.

This clonotype was counted between two and nine times. The genes are TRBV6-1 and TRBJ1-3; D possibly corresponds to TRBD1 (5 bases). The CDR3 has 15 residues. V was shortened by 2 bases and J by 14 bases, with 22 bases between the two germline ends. CDR1 is MNHNS, CDR2 SASEGT, per germline. The CDR3 reads CASSEWGGWTGDLYF. As DNA, the CDR3 is TGTGCCAGCAGTGAATGGGGGGGTTGGACCGGGGACCTATATTTT.